This T cell receptor beta chain was observed in a study of blood T cells in healthy people across ages (dated by TCRdb to 2013 to 2016). Concerning the study at large: In model experiments, template switching captured about one uniquely barcoded TCR beta cDNA molecule for every two T cells. To avoid experimental bias, donors of different ages were distributed randomly across sequencing lanes. Four age groups were formed from the donors: young (average 16 years), middle-aged (around 41), aged (62) and long-lived (82). For two donors (one aged 18 to 30 and one aged 80 or older), the study analyzed two additional independent replicas of 1 million unique cDNA reads from the same blood draw. The study measured age-related changes in TCR beta repertoire diversity using deep sequencing normalized with unique cDNA molecular identifiers. Results and caveats for the whole study, not just this receptor: Estimates of total diversity based on one million sequenced T cells were regarded as lower bounds and as underestimates. Compared with the aged group, the long-lived group had more naive CD4+ T cells, fewer expanded clones and increased TCR diversity, a pattern suggesting age selection. There was a strong correlation between observed TCR beta diversity and the percentage of naive T cells measured by flow cytometry. Because profiling used bulk unsorted PBMCs, naive and antigen-experienced compartments could not be compared conclusively. The CMV infection status of donors was not known, potentially confounding age-related changes in expanded clonotypes. Observed TCR beta diversity per million T cells fell roughly linearly with age, and a significant reduction was already apparent by age around 40.

The roughly 38 donors, aged about 6 to 90 years, were systemically healthy Caucasian individuals from Russia. Each donor gave around 9.8 milliliters of peripheral blood, collected into EDTA-treated Vacutainer tubes. Ficoll-Paque density-gradient centrifugation was used to isolate PBMCs, with at least 7 million obtained per sample. Total RNA, at least 5 micrograms per sample, was extracted from PBMCs with Trizol reagent. The percentages of naive CD45RAhigh/CD27high T cells were determined by flow cytometry on a PBMC aliquot from every donor. Based on the germline V gene (reference sequence), the CDR1 and CDR2 sequences are DFQATT and SNEGSKA. The CDR3 spans 15 residues, from the cysteine through the phenylalanine. Only CDR3 DNA is held: 45 bases, read in frame from base 1. The junction carries 12 bases between V and J, which are trimmed by 1 base and 1 base respectively. About this clonotype: Its specific antigen is unknown. No qualities accompany the bases; no much larger clone lies one base away.

The library came from 5' RACE. Sequencing took place on an Illumina HiSeq 2500. A second PCR of about 7 to 12 cycles was run with a J-beta primer mix and a sample-barcoded 5' primer. A template-switch 5' adaptor carrying 12 random nucleotides introduced a unique molecular identifier onto each TCR beta cDNA molecule. Each sample yielded at least 3 million CDR3-containing paired-end reads. All of the RNA was converted into first-strand cDNA using the Mint cDNA synthesis kit, with a TRBC-specific oligonucleotide serving as the primer. Following uracil-DNA glycosylase treatment, all cDNA underwent a first 18-cycle PCR with the universal primers M1SS and BC2_uni_R. Regarding the original processing steps: Each sample was normalized by randomly selecting 1 million high-quality reads, each carrying a distinct molecular identifier. Instead of being binned into consensus sequences, reads with shared molecular identifiers were discarded. MiTCR, with a Q25 quality threshold and the strictest error-elimination algorithm, was used for CDR3 identification, clonotype clustering and error correction. A nonparametric unseen species model using Euler transformation provided a lower-bound estimate of total TCR beta diversity. The public reads were reanalyzed by TCRdb: fastp trimming at Q25, MiXCR alignment, in-frame beta chains only. Each entry is one CDR3 protein sequence, shown with its most common DNA and genes. The V and J calls follow TCRdb's processing rather than the paper's. The sample yields about 680,000 distinct CDR3 sequences; approximately 50% were counted once. The ten largest clones take up approximately 32% of the sample.

What was sequenced was blood. This clonotype originated in a woman aged 55-69 years in good health. The chain is made from TRBV20-1 and TRBJ2-3, and possibly TRBD2, on 5 matching bases. The CDR3 protein sequence reads: CSARGWSGGTDTQYF. The base sequence is TGCAGTGCTAGAGGTTGGAGCGGCGGCACAGATACGCAGTATTTT.